Listed below are T cell receptor beta chains from one sample, sequenced in a study of OX40 agonist ivuxolimab in advanced cancers. Assay used: immunoSEQ multiplex PCR; TCRdb lists only in-frame clones, some missing. The sample holds about 17,000 clones; 82% are singletons and the top ten take 2% to 2.5%. Sample: CD4+ or CD8+ T cells sorted from blood, taken in a trial of the OX40 agonist ivuxolimab. These receptors all stem from an adult with an advanced solid tumor such as melanoma, head and neck, liver or kidney cancer. Both conserved end residues are part of each CDR3. Each record gives: V gene, D gene, clone size, J gene, CDR3 DNA, CDR3 protein. The D gene is left open where the match is weak. Expanded clones are given a class, and other clones once, few, many or no size at all.

v_call: TRBV9; d_call: TRBD2; clone_size: -; j_call: TRBJ2-1; cdr3_nt: TGTGCCAGCAGCCCAGAAAGCCTAGCGGGTTTCCGCTCCTACAATGAGCAGTTCTTC; cdr3_aa: CASSPESLAGFRSYNEQFF
v_call: TRBV18; d_call: -; clone_size: -; j_call: TRBJ1-2; cdr3_nt: TGTGCCAGCTCGATGCCGGGCGGCTACACCTTC; cdr3_aa: CASSMPGGYTF
v_call: TRBV18; d_call: TRBD1; clone_size: few; j_call: TRBJ1-1; cdr3_nt: TGTGCCAGCTCACGAGAAAGGACAGGTGAAGCTTTCTTT; cdr3_aa: CASSRERTGEAFF
v_call: TRBV5-1; d_call: -; clone_size: once; j_call: TRBJ2-2; cdr3_nt: TGCGCCAGCAGCTCGGGGGCCGCGAACACCGGGGAGCTGTTTTTT; cdr3_aa: CASSSGAANTGELFF
v_call: TRBV4-1; d_call: TRBD2; clone_size: -; j_call: TRBJ2-3; cdr3_nt: TGCGCCAGCAGCCCCGGACTAGCGGGAGATCGAGGCACAGATACGCAGTATTTT; cdr3_aa: CASSPGLAGDRGTDTQYF
v_call: TRBV5-4; d_call: -; clone_size: -; j_call: TRBJ2-1; cdr3_nt: TGTGCCAGCAGCTTCGGACCCAACAATGAGCAGTTCTTC; cdr3_aa: CASSFGPNNEQFF
v_call: TRBV6-5; d_call: -; clone_size: -; j_call: TRBJ2-3; cdr3_nt: TGTGCCAGCAGTTATTGGGCAGGCAACACAGATACGCAGTATTTT; cdr3_aa: CASSYWAGNTDTQYF
v_call: TRBV9; d_call: -; clone_size: -; j_call: TRBJ2-2; cdr3_nt: TGTGCCAGCAGCAGGGGGGTGGCGGGGTACACCGGGGAGCTGTTTTTT; cdr3_aa: CASSRGVAGYTGELFF
v_call: TRBV18; d_call: -; clone_size: once; j_call: TRBJ2-6; cdr3_nt: TGTGCCAGCTCACCACGCGTCTCTGGGGCCAACGTCCTGACTTTC; cdr3_aa: CASSPRVSGANVLTF
v_call: TRBV2; d_call: -; clone_size: few; j_call: TRBJ2-7; cdr3_nt: TGTGCCAGCAGTGGGCGGGGCAACTCCTACGAGCAGTACTTC; cdr3_aa: CASSGRGNSYEQYF
v_call: TRBV2; d_call: TRBD2; clone_size: -; j_call: TRBJ2-3; cdr3_nt: TGTGCCAGCAGTGGGGCTAGCGGGAAGGGCACAGATACGCAGTATTTT; cdr3_aa: CASSGASGKGTDTQYF
v_call: TRBV25-1; d_call: -; clone_size: -; j_call: TRBJ2-2; cdr3_nt: TGTGCCAGCATGAGGGGAGGCACCGGGGAGCTGTTTTTT; cdr3_aa: CASMRGGTGELFF
v_call: TRBV6-1; d_call: -; clone_size: -; j_call: TRBJ2-5; cdr3_nt: TGTGCCAGCAGTATTTCCGAGACCCAGTACTTC; cdr3_aa: CASSISETQYF
v_call: TRBV5-6; d_call: -; clone_size: -; j_call: TRBJ2-5; cdr3_nt: TGTGCCAGCAGCTTGAGCGGCGTTAAAGAGACCCAGTACTTC; cdr3_aa: CASSLSGVKETQYF
v_call: TRBV4-1; d_call: TRBD2; clone_size: few; j_call: TRBJ2-1; cdr3_nt: TGCGCCAGCAGCCAAGCTCCACTAGCGAAATACAATGAGCAGTTCTTC; cdr3_aa: CASSQAPLAKYNEQFF
v_call: TRBV4-2; d_call: -; clone_size: -; j_call: TRBJ2-5; cdr3_nt: TGTGCCAGCAGCCGAACAGGGGAGACCCAGTACTTC; cdr3_aa: CASSRTGETQYF
v_call: TRBV6-1; d_call: TRBD1; clone_size: few; j_call: TRBJ1-5; cdr3_nt: TGTGCCAGCAGGGATGGACAGGGCTCTCAGCCCCAGCATTTT; cdr3_aa: CASRDGQGSQPQHF
v_call: TRBV5-5; d_call: -; clone_size: -; j_call: TRBJ1-2; cdr3_nt: TGTGCCAGCAGCTCGGGACTTCTTCTTGGCAATGGCTACACCTTC; cdr3_aa: CASSSGLLLGNGYTF